Described below is a single T cell receptor beta chain sequence and its context. In its sample, this clonotype was seen once. The target of this receptor is not known. No base quality values were provided; no much bigger clone lies one nucleotide off. One read gives only weak evidence. A patient counted as having stable Graves' hyperthyroidism if no progression to ophthalmopathy occurred over 18 months of follow-up. Hyperthyroidism patients were aged 18 to 65 years and newly diagnosed, with disease duration of less than 2 months. Exclusion was applied to patients with uncontrolled infections, other autoimmune diseases, pregnancy or lactation. Clinical symptoms, serum thyroxine and TRAb, thyroid ultrasound, and orbital computed tomography formed the basis for the diagnoses. PBMCs were separated from approximately 10 ml of fresh peripheral blood using Ficoll-Paque density gradient centrifugation. Total RNA was extracted using Trizol reagent, and RNA quality was assessed on an Agilent 2100 Bioanalyzer.

This entry belongs to a study of T cells in Graves' hyperthyroidism and ophthalmopathy (dated by TCRdb to between 2019 and 2020). Regarding the complete study: Peripheral blood samples were taken at initial diagnosis, before any treatment was given. Once sampling was done, hyperthyroidism patients were given methimazole at a starting dose of 30 mg daily, whereas ophthalmopathy patients were given high-dose intravenous methylprednisolone. The roughly 100 discovery patients were randomly divided into training and test sets at a 7:3 ratio. TCR V-J signatures able to tell the groups apart were searched for in a discovery cohort of about a hundred patients, of whom over 40 had Graves' ophthalmopathy and 55 to 65 had stable Graves' hyperthyroidism. The study also compared thyroid tissue and blood T-cell repertoires from more than 5 Graves' hyperthyroidism patients. TCR Vbeta CDR3 sequencing of around 130 peripheral blood samples (43 ophthalmopathy, 70 to 85 hyperthyroidism and roughly 17 progressor patients) is reported in the paper. Whether ophthalmopathy could be predicted prospectively was tested in an independent validation cohort made up of approximately 19 hyperthyroidism patients plus 17 patients who later progressed to ophthalmopathy.

The CDR1 and CDR2 encoded by the germline V gene (reference sequence) are MNHEY and SMNVEV. There are 14 amino acids in the CDR3, from cysteine to phenylalanine inclusive. The DNA shown is the 42-base CDR3, in frame from base 1. Trimming takes 5 bases from V and 4 bases from J, and the germline ends sit 14 bases apart. The TCR beta CDR3 regions were amplified from RNA transcripts. A first-round RT-PCR of the TCR CDR3 used the HTBI primer set with the Qiagen OneStep RT-PCR kit. A second multiplex PCR round built the libraries, followed by size selection and purification. Sequencing of the libraries was done on an Illumina HiSeq2000 using paired-end 100 bp reads. In the paper's pipeline: SOAPnuke was used to process the raw data, removing reads that contained adapters or uncalled bases, had a mean Phred below 15, or lacked an exact match to the constant primer or identifier. High-quality paired reads were merged using COPE v1.2.5, and each unique nucleotide sequence was defined as a clonotype. MiTCR v1.1 was used to align the clonotypes against IMGT TRBV, TRBD and TRBJ reference segments. Analysis was restricted to V-J combinations with a frequency above 0.0001, which covered roughly 99% of repertoires. A TCS score was defined as the ratio of F50 (clonal expansion) to E x V (chaos), with BLOSUM62-based TCRdist applied between CDR3 peptides within each V-J. Welch's t-statistics and random forest reduced fewer than 600 V-J features to under 15, which were used in a naive Bayes classifier (R e1071). TCRdb reprocessing: public reads trimmed at Q25 with fastp, clones called with MiXCR, in-frame beta chains kept. Each entry is one CDR3 protein sequence, shown with its most common DNA and genes. The V and J calls and clone size come from TCRdb's table, not from the authors' own analysis. Across this sample there are under 350,000 distinct CDR3 sequences, with under 25% seen only once. 50% to 65% of the sample goes to the ten largest clones.

Paper-wide results and their limitations: In validation, the model predicted progression to ophthalmopathy a median of 6.5 months before onset, with roughly 71% sensitivity and more than 72% specificity. Ophthalmopathy was separated from stable hyperthyroidism by a 13 V-J signature model, with approximately 85% sensitivity and around 81% specificity obtained in cross-validation and 80%/75% obtained in testing. No statistical method was used to fix the sample size in advance, and group allocation was not hidden from the investigators. Most expanded thyroid clonotypes (frequency above 0.001) were also detected in blood, a finding suggesting that blood repertoires may reflect thyroid immune responses.

Sequencing was performed on blood. The sequence derives from a woman aged 45-65 years with Graves' hyperthyroidism. This chain is built from TRBV27 and TRBJ1-1; the D gene is perhaps TRBD1, on 5 matching bases. The DNA sequence is as follows: TGTGCCAGCAGTCCCGGACGGGGGTTCACTGAAGCTTTCTTT. This codes for CASSPGRGFTEAFF.